This is a list of T cell receptor beta chains from one sample in a study of T-cell reconstitution after alpha-beta-depleted transplantation in children. TCRdb passed the PCR reads through MiXCR, listing each CDR3 protein once. The sample includes roughly 670,000 distinct CDR3 sequences, roughly 13% of them seen just once. The sample here was PBMCs, taken before TCRalphabeta/CD19-depleted stem cell transplant. Receptor source: a girl aged 2-10 years with congenital amegakaryocytic thrombocytopenia, due to receive a stem cell transplant. Both conserved end residues are part of each CDR3. A D gene is named only where the DNA matches it firmly. Where a row states a size, it is once, few, many or the class of an expanded clone; other rows omit it.

TRBD2	TRBV30	-	TRBJ2-3	CAWSPPGLETDTQYF	TGTGCCTGGAGTCCTCCGGGACTAGAGACAGATACGCAGTATTTT
-	TRBV4-1	few	TRBJ1-5	CASSQENGDTNQPQHF	TGCGCCAGCAGCCAAGAAAATGGGGACACCAATCAGCCCCAGCATTTT
TRBD2	TRBV14	-	TRBJ2-1	CASSLIGLAEEQFF	TGTGCCAGCAGCTTAATAGGACTAGCGGAAGAGCAGTTCTTC
-	TRBV29-1	many	TRBJ1-2	CSVAVGYTF	TGCAGCGTTGCAGTTGGCTACACCTTC
TRBD2	TRBV25-1	many	TRBJ2-1	CASSDVLAGDEQFF	TGTGCCAGCAGTGACGTTCTAGCGGGAGATGAGCAGTTCTTC
TRBD2	TRBV3-1	many	TRBJ2-1	CASSPSSSGLGNEQFF	TGTGCCAGCAGCCCATCGTCTAGCGGTCTCGGGAATGAGCAGTTCTTC
-	TRBV4-2	few	TRBJ1-1	CASSQNVGPTEAFF	TGTGCCAGCAGCCAAAATGTGGGGCCAACTGAAGCTTTCTTT
-	TRBV5-1	few	TRBJ2-1	CASSLVFGGRHNEQFF	TGCGCCAGCAGCTTGGTCTTCGGGGGTCGACACAATGAGCAGTTCTTC
-	TRBV7-9	many	TRBJ2-7	CASDYQSASSYEQYF	TGTGCCAGCGACTACCAGTCAGCCTCCTCCTACGAGCAGTACTTC
TRBD2	TRBV7-7	few	TRBJ2-2	CASSQGTSGRVGTGELFF	TGTGCCAGCAGCCAAGGGACTAGCGGGAGGGTTGGCACCGGGGAGCTGTTTTTT
TRBD1	TRBV7-2	many	TRBJ1-2	CASRLTGGFDGYTF	TGTGCCAGCAGATTGACAGGGGGCTTCGATGGCTACACCTTC
-	TRBV5-1	-	TRBJ2-7	CASSLRPGGRGYEQYF	TGCGCCAGCAGCCTTAGACCGGGCGGACGCGGCTACGAGCAGTACTTC
TRBD1	TRBV6-5	-	TRBJ1-2	CASSYLVGGKERNYGYTF	TGTGCCAGCAGTTATTTGGTAGGGGGCAAGGAGAGAAACTATGGCTACACCTTC
TRBD2	TRBV10-3	many	TRBJ2-1	CAISDPSTSGRKYVDNEQFF	TGTGCCATCAGTGACCCATCTACTAGCGGGAGAAAGTATGTCGACAATGAGCAGTTCTTC
-	TRBV5-1	-	TRBJ2-3	CASKRPSSRTDTPYF	TGCGCCAGCAAGCGACCCTCGTCGCGCACAGATACGCCGTATTTT
-	TRBV7-6	-	TRBJ2-1	CASSSLTSIDEQFF	TGTGCCAGCAGCTCATTGACTAGTATCGATGAGCAGTTCTTC
-	TRBV20-1	many	TRBJ1-6	CSARALQRNNSPLHF	TGCAGTGCCCGGGCGCTACAGAGAAATAATTCACCCCTCCACTTT
TRBD2	TRBV5-1	-	TRBJ2-6	CASSAGGQTVSGANVLTF	TGCGCCAGCAGCGCGGGAGGACAGACGGTTTCTGGGGCCAACGTCCTGACTTTC
-	TRBV6-5	many	TRBJ1-2	CAARRQEGYGYTF	TGTGCCGCACGGCGGCAGGAAGGCTATGGCTACACCTTC
-	TRBV28	few	TRBJ2-7	CASRLGRRGYEQYF	TGTGCCAGCAGGCTTGGGCGGAGGGGCTACGAGCAGTACTTC
-	TRBV10-2	many	TRBJ2-3	CASSEASGTDTQYF	TGCGCCAGCAGTGAGGCTAGCGGCACAGATACGCAGTATTTT
-	TRBV5-1	-	TRBJ2-1	CASSFRFPYNEQFF	TGCGCCAGCAGCTTCCGGTTCCCCTACAATGAGCAGTTCTTC
-	TRBV30	-	TRBJ1-2	CACPTPAGGYTF	TGTGCCTGTCCGACACCGGCGGGAGGCTACACCTTC
-	TRBV28	few	TRBJ2-3	CASSPSVSTDTQYF	TGTGCCAGCAGTCCTAGCGTTTCCACAGATACGCAGTATTTT
-	TRBV28	few	TRBJ2-7	CASIAFGTYEQYF	TGTGCCAGCATAGCCTTCGGGACCTACGAGCAGTACTTC
-	TRBV15	many	TRBJ1-1	CATSRGFAPSEAFF	TGTGCCACCAGCAGAGGTTTCGCTCCTTCTGAAGCTTTCTTT
-	TRBV12-3/TRBV12-4	-	TRBJ1-5	CASSQLGTPNQPQHF	TGTGCCAGCAGTCAGCTCGGAACCCCCAATCAGCCCCAGCATTTT
TRBD2	TRBV5-1	few	TRBJ2-3	CASSTPGTSGRSYGDTQYF	TGCGCCAGCAGCACTCCCGGGACTAGCGGGAGAAGCTACGGAGATACGCAGTATTTT